The 26 T cell receptor beta chains below were found in one sample sequenced in a study of shared T cell receptors in the human thymus. Data came from immunoSEQ multiplex PCR; TCRdb stores just in-frame clones and leaves some out. The table includes hundreds of thousands of clones, over 75% detected once. These same data were also listed under a study on human thymus T cells.

The sample comprised thymocytes. These TCRs come from a boy less than two years old with a congenital heart defect.

This chain uses TRBV10-3 with TRBJ2-7; TRBD1 matches 11 bases. The CDR3 loop spans 14 amino acids. Germline V gene lookup returns CDR1 ENHRY and CDR2 SYGVKD. J was trimmed by 6 bases and V by 6 bases; bases with no gene match: 7. The CDR3 coding sequence is TGTGCCATCAGAGGACCGGACAGGGGGCGCGAGCAGTACTTC. This gives the protein CAIRGPDRGREQYF.

With respect to this clone: At the DNA level, this CDR3 is encoded by other sequences in the same sample as well. The chain has TRBV19 and TRBJ2-5; 8 bases line up with TRBD1. The germline V gene has CDR1 LNHDA and CDR2 SQIVND (reference sequence). CDR3 length: 13 residues. V shed 3 bases and J 4 bases; nucleotides not matched to a gene: 1. The CDR3 DNA is TGTGCCAGTAGTATCGGACAGGGAGAGACCCAGTACTTC. As protein: CASSIGQGETQYF.

This sequence joins TRBV14 and TRBJ2-7; 7 nucleotides align to TRBD2. J gave up 2 bases and V 3 bases, and 4 bases lay outside the gene matches. The CDR3 totals 14 residues. The germline V gene encodes CDR1 SGHDN and CDR2 FVKESK. The CDR3 DNA follows: TGTGCCAGCAGCCAGCGGGAGATGCCCTACGAGCAGTACTTC. It encodes CASSQREMPYEQYF. Together with reference TRBV14 and TRBJ2-7, the CDR3 gives the full variable domain: EAGVTQFPSHSVIEKGQTVTLRCDPISGHDNLYWYRRVMGKEIKFLLHFVKESKQDESGMPNNRFLAERTGGTYSTLKVQPAELEDSGVYFCASSQREMPYEQYFGPGTRLTVT.

The genes are TRBV28 and TRBJ1-5; D gene ambiguous. Trimming cost V 6 bases and J 3 bases, with 18 bases left between them. The CDR3 totals 16 residues. The germline V gene encodes CDR1 MDHEN and CDR2 SYDVKM. The CDR3 protein is CASSGLKDSYNQPQHF. The CDR3 coding sequence is TGTGCCAGCAGCGGTTTAAAGGACTCATACAATCAGCCCCAGCATTTT.

The chain uses TRBV7-6 and TRBJ1-1; D is perhaps TRBD1 (6 bases). Germline-derived CDR1 and CDR2 are SGHVS and FNYEAQ. The CDR3 spans 16 residues. V shed 1 base and J shed 1 base, with 13 bases lying between them. The CDR3 is CASSLEPRGRNTEAFF. The CDR3 DNA follows: TGTGCCAGCAGCTTAGAACCCAGGGGCCGGAACACTGAAGCTTTCTTT.

The chain combines TRBV28 with TRBJ2-4, with a weak D call TRBD1 (5 bases). V was pared by 3 bases and J by 0 bases, with 12 bases between. Germline-derived CDR1 and CDR2 are MDHEN and SYDVKM. The CDR3 extends over 16 amino acids. CDR3 nucleotide sequence: TGTGCCAGCAGTTTGGCCCGCAGGGTAGCCAAAAACATTCAGTACTTC. This codes for CASSLARRVAKNIQYF.

The chain employs TRBV27 and TRBJ1-5; D unclear. Germline V gene sequence: CDR1 MNHEY, CDR2 SMNVEV (reference sequence). Trimming stripped 6 bases from V and 9 bases from J, with 15 bases between. This CDR3 contains 13 residues. This CDR3 is CASSLGVLRPQHF. The CDR3, as DNA: TGTGCCAGCAGCCTCGGGGTCCTGCGGCCCCAGCATTTT.

The V gene is TRBV29-1, the J gene TRBJ1-5; D is perhaps TRBD1 (5 bases). V gave up 4 bases and J gave up 5 bases, with 18 bases separating them. Germline loops: CDR1 SQVTM, CDR2 ANQGSEA. The CDR3 totals 15 residues. This CDR3 reads CSVGAGAGNDQPQHF. The CDR3 nucleotides read TGCAGCGTTGGCGCCGGGGCGGGGAATGATCAGCCCCAGCATTTT.

The V gene is TRBV5-1, the J gene TRBJ2-3; maybe TRBD2 (5 bases). Between the trimmed V and J ends, which lost 0 bases and 2 bases, there was a span of 13 bases. In germline, CDR1 is SGHRS, CDR2 YFSETQ. The CDR3 spans 16 residues. The CDR3 DNA is TGCGCCAGCAGCTTGGTGGCCCGAGGGAACACAGATACGCAGTATTTT. Encoded protein: CASSLVARGNTDTQYF.

J is TRBJ2-7 and V is TRBV5-4; TRBD1 agrees at 9 bases. The CDR3 is 16 residues long. V dropped 0 bases and J dropped 2; count of bases not matched to a gene: 6. Germline values: CDR1 SGHNT, CDR2 YYREEE (reference sequence). Here the CDR3 reads CASSLAGTGRPYEQYF. Here the CDR3 DNA reads TGTGCCAGCAGCTTGGCCGGGACAGGGAGACCCTACGAGCAGTACTTC.

The chain uses TRBV7-2 and TRBJ2-5; no firm D call. This CDR3 is built from 14 residues. V dropped 5 bases and J dropped 3 bases, with 13 bases sitting between them. CDR1 and CDR2 from the germline V gene are SGHTA and FQGNSA. CDR3 sequence: CASSRPGQKETQYF. The CDR3 region has the DNA TGTGCCAGCAGCAGACCTGGGCAGAAAGAGACCCAGTACTTC.

The chain couples TRBV28 to TRBJ2-5, with 7 bases matching TRBD2. The CDR3 is 14 residues long. The germline CDR1 and CDR2 sequences are MDHEN and SYDVKM. After removal of 2 bases from V and 4 bases from J, the junction contained 4 bases not matched to a gene. The DNA of the CDR3 is TGTGCCAGCAGTTTACGGAGCGGGACAGAGACCCAGTACTTC. It yields the protein CASSLRSGTETQYF. Together with reference TRBV28 and TRBJ2-5, the CDR3 gives the full variable domain: DVKVTQSSRYLVKRTGEKVFLECVQDMDHENMFWYRQDPGLGLRLIYFSYDVKMKEKGDIPEGYSVSREKKERFSLILESASTNQTSMYLCASSLRSGTETQYFGPGTRLLVL.

This clone showed up just a few times. The chain recombines TRBV4-3 with TRBJ1-1; D perhaps matches TRBD1 (5 bases). Trimming removed 0 bases at V and 5 bases at J, with 13 bases between. Germline CDR1 and CDR2: LGHNA and YSLEER. This CDR3 is 15 amino acids long. CDR3 sequence: CASSQETAGGTEAFF. CDR3 coding DNA: TGCGCCAGCAGCCAAGAAACCGCCGGGGGGACTGAAGCTTTCTTT.

The rearrangement uses TRBV27 and TRBJ1-6; 9 positions match TRBD1. J lost 8 bases, V lost 0 bases, and 8 bases had no gene match. This CDR3 is 17 amino acids long. Germline-derived CDR1 and CDR2 are MNHEY and SMNVEV (reference sequence). CDR3 DNA sequence: TGTGCCAGCAGTTTATCCAATCCCGGGACAGGGCATTCACCCCTCCACTTT. Its protein product is CASSLSNPGTGHSPLHF.

This clone was seen only once. The rearrangement uses TRBV9 and TRBJ2-7; 7 nucleotides match TRBD2. The CDR3 is 16 residues long. CDR1 is SGDLS and CDR2 is YYNGEE in the germline V gene. The V segment lost 2 bases and the J segment 7 bases; nucleotides outside the gene matches: 15. CDR3 in DNA: TGTGCCAGCAGCGTCGACAGACTAGCCACCTTATCGGAGCAGTACTTC. Protein product: CASSVDRLATLSEQYF.

The V call is TRBV19, the J call TRBJ2-2; 10 bases align to TRBD2. The CDR3 sequence is 15 residues long. Trimming took 7 bases from V and 1 from J; bases not matched to a gene: 3. Looked up from germline, CDR1 is LNHDA and CDR2 is SQIVND (reference sequence). Here the CDR3 DNA reads TGTGCCAGTAAGCAGCGGGAGGGGAACACCGGGGAGCTGTTTTTT. Its translation: CASKQREGNTGELFF.

The table lists this clone with a count of one. This chain links TRBV5-1 with TRBJ2-5; 12 positions agree with TRBD2. CDR1 SGHRS and CDR2 YFSETQ come from the germline V gene. The V segment lost 4 bases and the J segment 5 bases; nucleotides outside the gene matches: 9. CDR3 length: 16 amino acids. In DNA, the CDR3 is TGCGCCAGCAGCCTCCGACTAGCGGGAGCGGGGGAGACCCAGTACTTC. It is translated as CASSLRLAGAGETQYF.

This chain connects TRBV21-1 to TRBJ2-3; the listed D gene, TRBD2, was not tested against the DNA. TRBV21-1 is recorded as a pseudogene. The CDR3 spans 15 residues. CDR3 DNA sequence: TGTGCCAGCAGCAAAGTGAGGAGACTGACAGATACGCAGTATTTT. It codes for CASSKVRRLTDTQYF.

The chain is built from TRBV6-1 and TRBJ2-7; 8 nucleotides agree with TRBD2. Germline V CDR1 and CDR2: MNHNS, SASEGT. The CDR3 is made up of 13 amino acids. Trimming took 10 bases from V and 0 from J; bases not matched to a gene: 5. The CDR3 DNA follows: TGTGCCATTAGCGGGGTTAGCTCCTACGAGCAGTACTTC. It translates to CAISGVSSYEQYF.

The chain uses TRBV5-3 and TRBJ2-1; 8 bases agree with TRBD2. TRBV5-3 is placed among ORFs of uncertain function. This CDR3 has 15 residues. V was pared by 1 base and J by 6 bases, with 6 bases of the junction left unmatched. CDR3 amino acids: CARSLTSGEANEQFF. The CDR3, as DNA: TGTGCCAGAAGCTTGACTAGCGGAGAGGCCAATGAGCAGTTCTTC.

The chain recombines TRBV19 with TRBJ2-3; tentative D call: TRBD2 (6 bases). The CDR3 is 17 residues long. Germline CDR1 LNHDA, CDR2 SQIVND (reference sequence). V dropped 1 base and J dropped 4 bases, with 18 bases sitting between them. The CDR3 coding sequence is TGTGCCAGTAGTATAGCCTGGGTACTAGCACGGGCAGATACGCAGTATTTT. Translating gives CASSIAWVLARADTQYF.

CDR3 bases: TGCGCCAGCAGCTTACATCTGGGGACAGTGCTCTACGAGCAGTACTTC. It codes for CASSLHLGTVLYEQYF. This sequence joins TRBV5-1 and TRBJ2-7; 7 bases line up with TRBD1. Germline CDR1 SGHRS, CDR2 YFSETQ. This CDR3 comprises 16 residues. Trimming at V came to 2 bases and at J to 3 bases, leaving 11 bases not matched to a gene.

The rearrangement joins TRBV29-1 to TRBJ1-4; weak D call: TRBD1 (5 bases). The germline CDR1 and CDR2 sequences are SQVTM and ANQGSEA. The CDR3 contains 15 residues. Trimming removed 5 bases at V and 5 bases at J, with 18 bases between. In DNA, the CDR3 is TGCAGCGTTCACCCCGGGGGGTCCCTAAATGAAAAACTGTTTTTT. This sequence encodes CSVHPGGSLNEKLFF.

V usage is TRBV12-5 and J usage is TRBJ2-5; weak D call: TRBD2 (7 bases). The CDR3 is 14 amino acids. The ends were cut back, 3 bases at V and 5 bases at J, with 13 bases in the middle. Germline loops: CDR1 LGHNT, CDR2 FRNRAP. The CDR3 bases are TGTGCTAGTGGTTTAAAGGGGGGGCGGGAGACCCAGTACTTC. Translating it yields CASGLKGGRETQYF. Full variable domain (missing parts from reference TRBV12-5 and TRBJ2-5): DARVTQTPRHKVTEMGQEVTMRCQPILGHNTVFWYRQTMMQGLELLAYFRNRAPLDDSGMPKDRFSAEMPDATLATLKIQPSEPRDSAVYFCASGLKGGRETQYFGPGTRLLVL.

The chain joins TRBV7-2 to TRBJ1-5, with D unclear. Trimming removed 6 bases at V and 9 bases at J, with 12 bases between. CDR3 length: 12 residues. Germline V gene sequence: CDR1 SGHTA, CDR2 FQGNSA. The CDR3 here is CASSTHERPQHF. DNA of the CDR3: TGTGCCAGCAGTACCCACGAGAGGCCCCAGCATTTT.

The chain couples TRBV4-3 to TRBJ2-5, with no clear D. The ends were cut back, 1 base at V and 5 bases at J, with 14 bases in the middle. Germline V lookup: CDR1 LGHNA, CDR2 YSLEER. This CDR3 has 15 amino acids. CDR3 sequence reads: CASSQAPPRKETQYF. The CDR3 DNA is TGCGCCAGCAGCCAAGCCCCCCCTAGGAAGGAGACCCAGTACTTC.